A selection of T cell receptor beta chains follows, all from one sample in a study of blood T cell repertoires in COVID-19. Sequencing used immunoSEQ multiplex PCR; TCRdb keeps in-frame clones, though not all of them. The sample has 310,000 or so clones, more than 75% seen once. Sequencing was carried out using peripheral blood. Every receptor here comes from a man between 65 and 80 years old with acute or convalescent COVID-19. Each CDR3 is given with its conserved first and last residue. The order of the fields is J gene, D gene, V gene, clone size, CDR3 protein, CDR3 DNA. A D gene is named only where the DNA matches it firmly. The size entry is marked missing in some rows and otherwise reads once, few, many or a size class.

j_call: TRBJ1-4
d_call: -
v_call: TRBV4-3
clone_size: -
cdr3_aa: CASSHEPEDRANEKLFF
cdr3_nt: TGCGCCAGCAGCCACGAACCGGAGGACCGGGCTAATGAAAAACTGTTTTTT

j_call: TRBJ1-5
d_call: -
v_call: TRBV10-3
clone_size: -
cdr3_aa: CAITPLNRRDNQPQHF
cdr3_nt: TGTGCCATCACCCCTTTGAACAGGCGCGACAATCAGCCCCAGCATTTT

j_call: TRBJ2-5
d_call: TRBD1
v_call: TRBV6-5
clone_size: -
cdr3_aa: CASSSPGQGGETQYF
cdr3_nt: TGTGCCAGCAGTTCCCCGGGACAGGGCGGCGAGACCCAGTACTTC

j_call: TRBJ1-2
d_call: TRBD1
v_call: TRBV5-1
clone_size: few
cdr3_aa: CASSLGVTGLYGYTF
cdr3_nt: TGCGCCAGCAGCTTGGGTGTGACAGGGCTCTATGGCTACACCTTC

j_call: TRBJ2-5
d_call: TRBD2
v_call: TRBV9
clone_size: few
cdr3_aa: CASSVETSGKETQYF
cdr3_nt: TGTGCCAGCAGCGTAGAGACTAGCGGGAAAGAGACCCAGTACTTC

j_call: TRBJ1-1
d_call: TRBD1
v_call: TRBV18
clone_size: -
cdr3_aa: CASSPRYGTGFLNTEAFF
cdr3_nt: TGTGCCAGCTCACCAAGATACGGGACAGGGTTTTTGAACACTGAAGCTTTCTTT

j_call: TRBJ2-1
d_call: TRBD2
v_call: TRBV19
clone_size: -
cdr3_aa: CASSSPPGTSTIEEQFF
cdr3_nt: TGTGCCAGTAGTTCTCCCCCCGGGACTAGTACGATAGAAGAGCAGTTCTTC

j_call: TRBJ2-5
d_call: TRBD2
v_call: TRBV24-1
clone_size: -
cdr3_aa: CATSDPGGRERETQYF
cdr3_nt: TGTGCCACCAGTGATCCGGGAGGGAGAGAAAGGGAGACCCAGTACTTC

j_call: TRBJ1-6
d_call: -
v_call: TRBV7-9
clone_size: -
cdr3_aa: CASSVPGTNNSPLHF
cdr3_nt: TGTGCCAGCAGCGTCCCCGGGACTAATAATTCACCCCTCCACTTT

j_call: TRBJ1-3
d_call: TRBD1
v_call: TRBV19
clone_size: -
cdr3_aa: CASSPAGTGRNTIYF
cdr3_nt: TGTGCCAGTAGTCCCGCCGGGACAGGGAGAAACACCATATATTTT

j_call: TRBJ1-4
d_call: -
v_call: TRBV18
clone_size: -
cdr3_aa: CASSPRIARQISNEKLFF
cdr3_nt: TGTGCCAGCTCACCACGGATCGCCCGACAGATAAGTAATGAAAAACTGTTTTTT

j_call: TRBJ1-2
d_call: -
v_call: TRBV29-1
clone_size: -
cdr3_aa: CSVEQGDGYTF
cdr3_nt: TGCAGCGTTGAACAGGGCGATGGCTACACCTTC

j_call: TRBJ1-1
d_call: -
v_call: TRBV3-1/TRBV3-2
clone_size: -
cdr3_aa: CASSQEPALRDEAFF
cdr3_nt: TGTGCCAGCAGCCAAGAACCCGCACTCCGGGATGAAGCTTTCTTT

j_call: TRBJ2-3
d_call: TRBD2
v_call: TRBV10-3
clone_size: -
cdr3_aa: CAISESKGSGGADTQYF
cdr3_nt: TGTGCCATCAGTGAGTCGAAAGGTAGCGGGGGGGCAGATACGCAGTATTTT

j_call: TRBJ1-6
d_call: TRBD1
v_call: TRBV7-9
clone_size: -
cdr3_aa: CASSPRQGGYNSPLHF
cdr3_nt: TGTGCCAGCAGCCCACGACAGGGTGGCTATAATTCACCCCTCCACTTT

j_call: TRBJ1-2
d_call: TRBD1
v_call: TRBV7-2
clone_size: -
cdr3_aa: CASSPGQGVHYGYTF
cdr3_nt: TGTGCCAGCAGCCCTGGACAGGGTGTTCACTATGGCTACACCTTC

j_call: TRBJ1-2
d_call: -
v_call: TRBV5-1
clone_size: -
cdr3_aa: CASSLAVPADYGYTF
cdr3_nt: TGCGCCAGCAGCTTGGCCGTCCCTGCGGACTATGGCTACACCTTC

j_call: TRBJ2-1
d_call: TRBD2
v_call: TRBV6-2/TRBV6-3
clone_size: -
cdr3_aa: CASSYLAQSGRYNEQFF
cdr3_nt: TGTGCCAGCAGTTACCTCGCCCAAAGCGGGAGGTACAATGAGCAGTTCTTC

j_call: TRBJ1-6
d_call: -
v_call: TRBV19
clone_size: once
cdr3_aa: CASKGGANSPLHF
cdr3_nt: TGTGCCAGTAAAGGAGGGGCAAATTCACCCCTCCACTTT

j_call: TRBJ2-4
d_call: -
v_call: TRBV5-1
clone_size: -
cdr3_aa: CASSLGNVQNIQYF
cdr3_nt: TGCGCCAGCAGCTTGGGAAACGTTCAGAACATTCAGTACTTC

j_call: TRBJ2-1
d_call: TRBD2
v_call: TRBV5-8
clone_size: -
cdr3_aa: CASSLELGSWGGSYNEQFF
cdr3_nt: TGTGCCAGCAGCTTGGAATTGGGCTCTTGGGGGGGATCCTACAATGAGCAGTTCTTC

j_call: TRBJ1-3
d_call: -
v_call: TRBV25-1
clone_size: -
cdr3_aa: CASSDFGKRSTIYF
cdr3_nt: TGTGCCAGCAGTGATTTTGGCAAGAGGTCCACCATATATTTT

j_call: TRBJ1-4
d_call: -
v_call: TRBV7-6
clone_size: -
cdr3_aa: CASTSTPGANYEKLFF
cdr3_nt: TGTGCCAGCACCTCTACCCCAGGGGCCAACTATGAAAAACTGTTTTTT

j_call: TRBJ2-5
d_call: -
v_call: TRBV24-1
clone_size: once
cdr3_aa: CATSEPVGGQETQYF
cdr3_nt: TGTGCCACCAGTGAGCCTGTTGGGGGGCAAGAGACCCAGTACTTC

j_call: TRBJ1-4
d_call: -
v_call: TRBV30
clone_size: -
cdr3_aa: CAWSVLRGGDEKLFF
cdr3_nt: TGTGCCTGGAGTGTACTAAGGGGAGGTGATGAAAAACTGTTTTTT

j_call: TRBJ1-5
d_call: -
v_call: TRBV9
clone_size: -
cdr3_aa: CASSVDGGRNQPQHF
cdr3_nt: TGTGCCAGCAGCGTAGACGGGGGGCGGAATCAGCCCCAGCATTTT

j_call: TRBJ2-3
d_call: TRBD2
v_call: TRBV5-1
clone_size: -
cdr3_aa: CASSPKTSGGDTQYF
cdr3_nt: TGCGCCAGCAGTCCCAAGACTAGCGGAGGAGATACGCAGTATTTT

j_call: TRBJ2-1
d_call: -
v_call: TRBV6-5
clone_size: -
cdr3_aa: CASRPQTVYNEQFF
cdr3_nt: TGTGCCAGCAGGCCCCAGACAGTGTACAATGAGCAGTTCTTC

j_call: TRBJ1-2
d_call: -
v_call: TRBV10-3
clone_size: few
cdr3_aa: CAIFSGGGDGYTF
cdr3_nt: TGTGCCATTTTCTCGGGGGGAGGTGATGGCTACACCTTC

j_call: TRBJ2-1
d_call: TRBD2
v_call: TRBV18
clone_size: -
cdr3_aa: CASSPARLADNEQFF
cdr3_nt: TGTGCCAGCTCACCGGCTAGACTAGCGGACAATGAGCAGTTCTTC

j_call: TRBJ2-3
d_call: -
v_call: TRBV4-1
clone_size: -
cdr3_aa: CASSQEVRGSTDTQYF
cdr3_nt: TGCGCCAGCAGCCAAGAAGTGCGGGGTAGCACAGATACGCAGTATTTT

j_call: TRBJ2-7
d_call: -
v_call: TRBV9
clone_size: once
cdr3_aa: CASSAGRIPYEQYF
cdr3_nt: TGTGCCAGCAGCGCAGGGAGGATACCTTACGAGCAGTACTTC

j_call: TRBJ2-1
d_call: -
v_call: TRBV24-1
clone_size: once
cdr3_aa: CATNPGPSYNEQFF
cdr3_nt: TGTGCCACCAATCCGGGTCCCTCTTACAATGAGCAGTTCTTC

j_call: TRBJ2-7
d_call: TRBD1
v_call: TRBV28
clone_size: -
cdr3_aa: CASSLAGGAGYEQYF
cdr3_nt: TGTGCCAGCAGTCTAGCAGGGGGCGCAGGCTACGAGCAGTACTTC

j_call: TRBJ2-5
d_call: TRBD2
v_call: TRBV27
clone_size: -
cdr3_aa: CASSFSASGGANQETQYF
cdr3_nt: TGTGCCAGCAGTTTCTCGGCTAGCGGGGGGGCGAACCAAGAGACCCAGTACTTC

j_call: TRBJ2-1
d_call: TRBD2
v_call: TRBV6-5
clone_size: few
cdr3_aa: CASSYSWGGGSDEQFF
cdr3_nt: TGTGCCAGCAGTTACTCTTGGGGCGGGGGTAGTGATGAGCAGTTCTTC

j_call: TRBJ2-2
d_call: -
v_call: TRBV5-1
clone_size: -
cdr3_aa: CASRGALDTGELFF
cdr3_nt: TGCGCCAGCCGCGGCGCACTGGACACCGGGGAGCTGTTTTTT

j_call: TRBJ2-2
d_call: -
v_call: TRBV7-2
clone_size: -
cdr3_aa: CASSYGQPGTGELFF
cdr3_nt: TGTGCCAGCAGCTACGGACAGCCGGGCACCGGGGAGCTGTTTTTT

j_call: TRBJ2-2
d_call: -
v_call: TRBV19
clone_size: few
cdr3_aa: CASKVVNRNTGELFF
cdr3_nt: TGTGCCAGTAAGGTGGTTAACAGGAACACCGGGGAGCTGTTTTTT

j_call: TRBJ2-2
d_call: -
v_call: TRBV19
clone_size: -
cdr3_aa: CASSSMTGTNTGELFF
cdr3_nt: TGTGCCAGTAGTTCTATGACAGGAACGAACACCGGGGAGCTGTTTTTT

j_call: TRBJ2-4
d_call: -
v_call: TRBV28
clone_size: -
cdr3_aa: CASRPLVAQNIQYF
cdr3_nt: TGTGCCAGCAGACCCCTTGTGGCTCAAAACATTCAGTACTTC

j_call: TRBJ1-2
d_call: -
v_call: TRBV3-1/TRBV3-2
clone_size: -
cdr3_aa: CASSTSGRQLSGYTF
cdr3_nt: TGTGCCAGCAGCACGTCCGGACGACAGCTTAGTGGCTACACCTTC

j_call: TRBJ2-7
d_call: TRBD2
v_call: TRBV19
clone_size: -
cdr3_aa: CASRSGRASYEQYF
cdr3_nt: TGTGCCAGTAGGAGCGGGAGGGCCTCCTACGAGCAGTACTTC

j_call: TRBJ1-5
d_call: TRBD1
v_call: TRBV4-2
clone_size: -
cdr3_aa: CASSPRTGVEGNQPQHF
cdr3_nt: TGTGCCAGCAGCCCCCGGACAGGGGTTGAGGGCAATCAGCCCCAGCATTTT

j_call: TRBJ2-1
d_call: TRBD2
v_call: TRBV11-3
clone_size: once
cdr3_aa: CASSLGTSGGAGEQFF
cdr3_nt: TGTGCCAGCAGCCTCGGGACTAGCGGGGGGGCCGGTGAGCAGTTCTTC

j_call: TRBJ2-3
d_call: -
v_call: TRBV6-5
clone_size: -
cdr3_aa: CASGTARDTQYF
cdr3_nt: TGTGCCAGCGGGACTGCCAGAGATACGCAGTATTTT

j_call: TRBJ1-1
d_call: -
v_call: TRBV24-1
clone_size: -
cdr3_aa: CATRKGKTEAFF
cdr3_nt: TGTGCCACCAGGAAGGGGAAGACTGAAGCTTTCTTT

j_call: TRBJ1-6
d_call: TRBD1
v_call: TRBV11-2
clone_size: -
cdr3_aa: CASSLGNRGNSPLHF
cdr3_nt: TGTGCCAGCAGCCTGGGGAACAGGGGTAATTCACCCCTCCACTTT

j_call: TRBJ2-2
d_call: TRBD2
v_call: TRBV28
clone_size: -
cdr3_aa: CASSFRLAGSTGELFF
cdr3_nt: TGTGCCAGCAGTTTTCGGCTAGCGGGATCCACCGGGGAGCTGTTTTTT

j_call: TRBJ1-6
d_call: -
v_call: TRBV27
clone_size: -
cdr3_aa: CASSPNRVPSPLHF
cdr3_nt: TGTGCCAGCAGTCCTAACAGGGTACCCTCACCCCTCCACTTT

j_call: TRBJ2-1
d_call: TRBD2
v_call: TRBV11-2
clone_size: -
cdr3_aa: CASSPGGRAYNEQFF
cdr3_nt: TGTGCCAGCAGCCCGGGTGGGAGGGCCTACAATGAGCAGTTCTTC

j_call: TRBJ1-3
d_call: -
v_call: TRBV4-2
clone_size: -
cdr3_aa: CASSQDRAGPSSGNTIYF
cdr3_nt: TGTGCCAGCAGCCAAGACAGGGCTGGGCCCAGCTCTGGAAACACCATATATTTT

j_call: TRBJ2-7
d_call: TRBD2
v_call: TRBV6-2/TRBV6-3
clone_size: -
cdr3_aa: CASSPSGGVAPEQYF
cdr3_nt: TGTGCCAGCAGTCCCAGCGGGGGCGTAGCCCCCGAGCAGTACTTC

j_call: TRBJ2-1
d_call: -
v_call: TRBV5-4
clone_size: -
cdr3_aa: CASSLAKYNEQFF
cdr3_nt: TGTGCCAGCAGCTTGGCTAAGTACAATGAGCAGTTCTTC

j_call: TRBJ1-2
d_call: TRBD1
v_call: TRBV28
clone_size: few
cdr3_aa: CASSPSGTGEFNYGYTF
cdr3_nt: TGTGCCAGCAGTCCTTCCGGGACAGGGGAATTTAACTATGGCTACACCTTC

j_call: TRBJ2-3
d_call: TRBD2
v_call: TRBV18
clone_size: few
cdr3_aa: CASSPLGRREPLGSSDTQYF
cdr3_nt: TGTGCCAGCTCACCACTAGGTCGGCGGGAGCCCCTGGGGTCATCAGATACGCAGTATTTT

j_call: TRBJ1-1
d_call: TRBD1
v_call: TRBV28
clone_size: once
cdr3_aa: CASSLSRGFFTEAFF
cdr3_nt: TGTGCCAGCAGCCTCTCCAGGGGGTTTTTCACTGAAGCTTTCTTT

j_call: TRBJ2-1
d_call: -
v_call: TRBV11-2
clone_size: -
cdr3_aa: CASSDPGLFNEQFF
cdr3_nt: TGTGCCAGCAGCGACCCCGGACTTTTCAATGAGCAGTTCTTC

j_call: TRBJ2-2
d_call: -
v_call: TRBV7-3
clone_size: -
cdr3_aa: CASSPDGEWSDTGELFF
cdr3_nt: TGTGCCAGCAGCCCCGACGGGGAATGGTCGGACACCGGGGAGCTGTTTTTT

j_call: TRBJ1-1
d_call: TRBD1
v_call: TRBV6-1
clone_size: -
cdr3_aa: CASSDRGPTEAFF
cdr3_nt: TGTGCCAGCAGTGATAGGGGGCCAACTGAAGCTTTCTTT